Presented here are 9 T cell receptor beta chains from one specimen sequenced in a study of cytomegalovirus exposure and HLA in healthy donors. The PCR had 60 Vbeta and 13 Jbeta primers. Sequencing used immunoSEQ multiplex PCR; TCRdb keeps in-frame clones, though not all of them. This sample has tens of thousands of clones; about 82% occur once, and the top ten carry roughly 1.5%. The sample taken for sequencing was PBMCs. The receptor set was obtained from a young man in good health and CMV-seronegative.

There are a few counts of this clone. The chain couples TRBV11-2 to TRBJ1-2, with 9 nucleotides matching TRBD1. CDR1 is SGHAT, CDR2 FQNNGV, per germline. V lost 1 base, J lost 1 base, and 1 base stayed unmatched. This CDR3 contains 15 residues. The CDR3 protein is CASSLGQGGNYGYTF. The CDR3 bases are TGTGCCAGCAGCTTAGGACAGGGGGGTAACTATGGCTACACCTTC.

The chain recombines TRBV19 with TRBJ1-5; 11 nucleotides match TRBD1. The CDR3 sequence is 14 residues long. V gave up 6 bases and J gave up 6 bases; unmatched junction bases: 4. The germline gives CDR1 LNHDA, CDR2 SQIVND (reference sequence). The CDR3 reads CASSGTGGSQPQHF. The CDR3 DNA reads TGTGCCAGTAGCGGGACAGGGGGAAGTCAGCCCCAGCATTTT.

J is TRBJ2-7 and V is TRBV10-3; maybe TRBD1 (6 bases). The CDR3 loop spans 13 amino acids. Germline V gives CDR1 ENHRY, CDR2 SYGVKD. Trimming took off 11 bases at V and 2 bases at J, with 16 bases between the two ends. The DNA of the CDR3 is TGTGCCGTTTCGGCAGGGGCTCCCTACGAGCAGTACTTC. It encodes CAVSAGAPYEQYF.

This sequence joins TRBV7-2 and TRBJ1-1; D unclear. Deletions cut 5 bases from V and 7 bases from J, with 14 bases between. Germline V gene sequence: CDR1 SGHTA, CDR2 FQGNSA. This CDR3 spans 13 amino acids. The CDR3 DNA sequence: TGTGCCAGCAGCGATGATGGAGCAGATGAAGCTTTCTTT. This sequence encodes CASSDDGADEAFF.

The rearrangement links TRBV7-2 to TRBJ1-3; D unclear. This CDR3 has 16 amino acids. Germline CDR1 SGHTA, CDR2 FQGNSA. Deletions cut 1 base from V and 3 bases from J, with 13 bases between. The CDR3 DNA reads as TGTGCCAGCAGCTTAGATGGCGGAGTAGGTGGAAACACCATATATTTT. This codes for CASSLDGGVGGNTIYF. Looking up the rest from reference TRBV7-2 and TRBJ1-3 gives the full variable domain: GAGVSQSPSNKVTEKGKDVELRCDPISGHTALYWYRQSLGQGLEFLIYFQGNSAPDKSGLPSDRFSAERTGGSVSTLTIQRTQQEDSAVYLCASSLDGGVGGNTIYFGEGSWLTVV.

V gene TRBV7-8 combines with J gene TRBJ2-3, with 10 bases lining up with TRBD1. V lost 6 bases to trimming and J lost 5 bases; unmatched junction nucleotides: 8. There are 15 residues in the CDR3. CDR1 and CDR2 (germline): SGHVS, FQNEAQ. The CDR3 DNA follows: TGTGCCAGCAGTCCCGGGACAGGGGTAATAGATACGCAGTATTTT. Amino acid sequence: CASSPGTGVIDTQYF.

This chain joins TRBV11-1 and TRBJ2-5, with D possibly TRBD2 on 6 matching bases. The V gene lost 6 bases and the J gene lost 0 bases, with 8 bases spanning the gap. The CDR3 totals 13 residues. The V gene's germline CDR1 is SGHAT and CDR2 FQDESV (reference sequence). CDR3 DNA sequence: TGTGCCAGCAGTCGGGACTACCAAGAGACCCAGTACTTC. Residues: CASSRDYQETQYF.

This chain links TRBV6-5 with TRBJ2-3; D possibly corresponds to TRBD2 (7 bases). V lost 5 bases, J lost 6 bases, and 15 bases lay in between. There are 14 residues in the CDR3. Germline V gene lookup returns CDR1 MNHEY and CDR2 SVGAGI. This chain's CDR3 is CASSQSGGKDTQYF. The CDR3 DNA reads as TGTGCCAGCAGTCAGTCGGGGGGCAAGGATACGCAGTATTTT.

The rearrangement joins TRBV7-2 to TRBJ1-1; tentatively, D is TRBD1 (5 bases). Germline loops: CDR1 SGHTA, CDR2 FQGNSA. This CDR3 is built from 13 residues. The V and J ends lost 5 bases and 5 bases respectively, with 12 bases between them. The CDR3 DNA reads TGTGCCAGCAGCGCGGGACGGGGGACTGAAGCTTTCTTT. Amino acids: CASSAGRGTEAFF.